Each of the 29 T cell receptor beta chains below was sequenced from the same sample in a study of T cell responses to AZD1222 COVID-19 vaccine. Some clones are missing from TCRdb's copy, which holds only in-frame ones; the method was immunoSEQ multiplex PCR. Of about 130,000 clones in the sample, roughly nine tenths are singletons; the top ten hold around 7%. The sequencing used peripheral blood, collected on day 0 of AZD1222 vaccination. The receptor source for this set is an adult in good health.

The chain links TRBV29-1 to TRBJ2-1, with D possibly TRBD1 on 6 matching bases. Germline loops: CDR1 SQVTM, CDR2 ANQGSEA. Trimming shortened V by 7 bases and J by 11 bases, and 15 bases separated the two germline ends. The CDR3 sequence is 11 residues long. Written as DNA, the CDR3 is TGCAGCGCACCCGTGACAGGCCAGCAGTTCTTC. The encoded protein is CSAPVTGQQFF.

The gene calls are TRBV5-5 and TRBJ1-3; TRBD1 is a possible D gene (5 bases). The CDR3 spans 15 residues. V was clipped by 3 bases and J by 0 bases, with 10 bases between them. CDR1 SGHKS and CDR2 YYEKEE come from the germline V gene (reference sequence). In DNA form, the CDR3 reads TGTGCCAGCAGCTGGGACCTGAGCTCTGGAAACACCATATATTTT. This translates into CASSWDLSSGNTIYF.

This clone was seen a few times. This rearrangement joins TRBV30 to TRBJ2-1; D call uncertain. This CDR3 spans 12 amino acids. Germline V gene lookup returns CDR1 GTSNPN and CDR2 SVGIG (reference sequence). V shed 2 bases and J shed 10 bases, with 12 bases lying between them. The DNA of the CDR3 is TGTGCCTGGAGTAACCGGGCTCAGGAGCAGTTCTTC. Translation: CAWSNRAQEQFF.

The V and J genes are TRBV7-9 and TRBJ1-1; unclear D gene. The germline V and J ends were trimmed by 3 bases and 0 bases, with 5 bases remaining between them. The V gene's germline CDR1 is SEHNR and CDR2 FQNEAQ (reference sequence). There are 13 residues in the CDR3. The CDR3 DNA reads as TGTGCCAGCAGCTTTGTCTTGAACACTGAAGCTTTCTTT. Its translation is CASSFVLNTEAFF. Combining the CDR3 with reference TRBV7-9 and TRBJ1-1 gives the whole variable domain DTGVSQNPRHKITKRGQNVTFRCDPISEHNRLYWYRQTLGQGPEFLTYFQNEAQLEKSRLLSDRFSAERPKGSFSTLEIQRTEQGDSAMYLCASSFVLNTEAFFGQGTRLTVV.

The chain employs TRBV9 and TRBJ2-7; perhaps TRBD2 as D (5 bases). Per the germline V gene, CDR1 is SGDLS and CDR2 is YYNGEE. Trimming removed 2 bases from V and 3 bases from J, with 18 bases in between. There are 16 residues in the CDR3. The CDR3 bases are TGTGCCAGCAGCGTCTCGGATTCCGGGGTACACTACGAGCAGTACTTC. Protein sequence: CASSVSDSGVHYEQYF.

CDR3 nucleotides: TGTGCCAGCTCACCGGCGGCACATTTAAATCAGCCCCAGCATTTT. It codes for CASSPAAHLNQPQHF. V gene TRBV18 combines with J gene TRBJ1-5; D remains ambiguous. This CDR3 is 15 amino acids long. Germline V lookup: CDR1 KGHSH, CDR2 LQKENI. V was cut by 3 bases and J by 4 bases, with 13 bases left in between.

The chain combines TRBV9 with TRBJ2-7; TRBD2 agrees at 9 bases. Trimming at V came to 8 bases and at J to 0 bases, leaving 6 bases not matched to a gene. Per the germline V gene, CDR1 is SGDLS and CDR2 is YYNGEE. The CDR3 spans 14 residues. The CDR3 DNA sequence: TGTGCCAGTAGTAGCGGGAGTTTCTCCTACGAGCAGTACTTC. This gives the protein CASSSGSFSYEQYF.

The chain recombines TRBV3-1 (or the pseudogene TRBV3-2) with TRBJ1-4; TRBD1 matches 9 bases. The CDR3 length is 14 residues. Germline CDR1 LGHDT, CDR2 YNNKEL (reference sequence). The trim removed 3 bases at V and 8 bases at J, leaving 4 bases unmatched. CDR3 nucleotides: TGTGCCAGCAGCCAGGGACAGGGCTACGAAAAACTGTTTTTT. This codes for CASSQGQGYEKLFF.

The V and J genes are TRBV4-2 and TRBJ2-7; 8 bases align to TRBD1. V was clipped by 0 bases and J by 4 bases; unmatched bases: 5. Germline lookup yields CDR1 LGHNA and CDR2 YNFKEQ. The CDR3 runs 15 residues. CDR3 nucleotide sequence: TGTGCCAGCAGCCAAGAAAGACAGGGGATGTACGAGCAGTACTTC. Its protein is CASSQERQGMYEQYF.

The count of this clone is one. The chain combines TRBV5-1 with TRBJ2-2; no clear D gene. V lost 4 bases and J 1 base, leaving 17 bases between the germline ends. The CDR3 covers 17 residues. CDR1 and CDR2 from the germline V gene are SGHRS and YFSETQ. The CDR3 reads CASSPNVWPENTGELFF. CDR3 sequence (DNA): TGCGCCAGCAGCCCCAACGTGTGGCCCGAGAACACCGGGGAGCTGTTTTTT.

The table lists this clone with a count of one. The V and J genes are TRBV19 and TRBJ1-6; D unclear. The V gene lost 6 bases and the J gene lost 5 bases, with 11 bases spanning the gap. The germline gives CDR1 LNHDA, CDR2 SQIVND (reference sequence). This CDR3 is built from 14 residues. In nucleotides, the CDR3 is TGTGCCAGTAGACGGACCCCCGATAATTCACCCCTCCACTTT. Translated, it gives CASRRTPDNSPLHF.

The chain combines TRBV30 with TRBJ1-1; no reliable D call. Germline V lookup: CDR1 GTSNPN, CDR2 SVGIG (reference sequence). The CDR3 is made up of 12 amino acids. V was clipped by 3 bases and J by 5 bases, with 10 bases between them. CDR3 in amino acids: CAWRGGKTEAFF. CDR3 bases: TGTGCCTGGAGAGGCGGTAAGACTGAAGCTTTCTTT.

The gene calls are TRBV19 and TRBJ2-3; TRBD2 agrees at 10 bases. Germline CDR1 LNHDA, CDR2 SQIVND (reference sequence). The V segment lost 5 bases and the J segment 2 bases; nucleotides outside the gene matches: 4. The CDR3 extends over 15 amino acids. The CDR3 loop reads CASSFLAGVTDTQYF. In DNA form, the CDR3 reads TGTGCCAGTAGTTTTCTAGCGGGGGTCACAGATACGCAGTATTTT.

V usage is TRBV29-1 and J usage is TRBJ1-2; tentative D call: TRBD1 (5 bases). CDR1 is SQVTM and CDR2 is ANQGSEA in the germline V gene. CDR3 length: 13 amino acids. V was cut by 4 bases and J by 2 bases, with 11 bases left in between. CDR3 protein: CSVGGLENYGYTF. CDR3 nucleotides: TGCAGCGTTGGGGGCCTAGAGAACTATGGCTACACCTTC. The full variable domain, in which reference TRBV29-1 and TRBJ1-2 provide the parts outside the CDR3, is SAVISQKPSRDICQRGTSLTIQCQVDSQVTMMFWYRQQPGQSLTLIATANQGSEATYESGFVIDKFPISRPNLTFSTLTVSNMSPEDSSIYLCSVGGLENYGYTFGSGTRLTVV.

The V and J genes are TRBV13 and TRBJ1-4; no clear D gene. The CDR3 loop spans 13 amino acids. V lost 7 bases and J lost 6, with 12 bases in between. Per germline, CDR1 PRHDT and CDR2 FYEKMQ (reference sequence). This chain's CDR3 is CASKGSRYEKLFF. In nucleotides, the CDR3 is TGTGCCAGCAAAGGCTCCCGTTATGAAAAACTGTTTTTT.

As DNA, the CDR3 is TGTGCCAGCAGCCCACACGGGACAGGGTTTTACGAGCAGTACTTC. Protein product: CASSPHGTGFYEQYF. V gene TRBV7-3 combines with J gene TRBJ2-7; the match to TRBD1 covers 9 bases. This CDR3 has 15 residues. Trimming removed 5 bases from V and 4 bases from J; junction bases left unmatched: 9. Germline loops: CDR1 SGHTA, CDR2 FQGTGA.

This rearrangement joins TRBV9 to TRBJ1-1, with D unclear. The germline V gene encodes CDR1 SGDLS and CDR2 YYNGEE. The CDR3 is 15 amino acids. V lost 3 bases to trimming and J lost 2 bases, with 14 bases between them. CDR3 DNA: TGTGCCAGCAGCGCAGGCGGGGAAATAAACACTGAAGCTTTCTTT. Residues: CASSAGGEINTEAFF.

The chain is built from TRBV9 and TRBJ2-7; D is perhaps TRBD1 (6 bases). CDR3 length: 15 residues. The V end lost 4 bases, the J end lost 2 bases, and 16 bases lay between the germline ends. Per the germline V gene, CDR1 is SGDLS and CDR2 is YYNGEE. The CDR3 DNA is TGTGCCAGCAGCCCCGGCCCGGACAGAACCTACGAGCAGTACTTC. Translated, it gives CASSPGPDRTYEQYF.

Only a few counts were recorded for this clone. V usage is TRBV7-9 and J usage is TRBJ1-1, with D hard to call. V was shortened by 4 bases and J by 7 bases, with 13 bases between the two germline ends. The CDR3 contains 13 residues. The germline V gene encodes CDR1 SEHNR and CDR2 FQNEAQ (reference sequence). CDR3 DNA: TGTGCCAGCAGCTGGTTACATTCCGTTGAAGCTTTCTTT. Its translation: CASSWLHSVEAFF. The full variable domain, with the rest looked up from reference TRBV7-9 and TRBJ1-1, is DTGVSQNPRHKITKRGQNVTFRCDPISEHNRLYWYRQTLGQGPEFLTYFQNEAQLEKSRLLSDRFSAERPKGSFSTLEIQRTEQGDSAMYLCASSWLHSVEAFFGQGTRLTVV.

The chain has TRBV7-9 and TRBJ2-1; either TRBD1 or TRBD2 may fit D (6 bases each). The CDR3 spans 15 residues. The V end was cut by 0 bases, the J end by 7 bases, with 13 bases between. Germline V gene data show CDR1 as SEHNR and CDR2 as FQNEAQ (reference sequence). DNA of the CDR3: TGTGCCAGCAGCTTAGCCGGGAGTCAGGGGAATGAGCAGTTCTTC. It codes for CASSLAGSQGNEQFF.

V and J are TRBV7-9 and TRBJ1-3; D is ambiguous. Trimming took 3 bases from V and 4 from J, leaving 10 bases between them. This CDR3 spans 14 amino acids. Germline values: CDR1 SEHNR, CDR2 FQNEAQ (reference sequence). The CDR3 spells CASSFPGSGNTIYF. DNA of the CDR3: TGTGCCAGCAGCTTCCCGGGCTCAGGAAACACCATATATTTT.

The rearrangement links TRBV3-1 (or the pseudogene TRBV3-2) to TRBJ1-1; D might be TRBD1 (6 bases). Trimming took 4 bases from V and 4 from J, leaving 16 bases between them. The CDR3 loop spans 15 amino acids. The V gene's germline CDR1 is LGHDT and CDR2 YNNKEL (reference sequence). DNA of the CDR3: TGTGCCAGCAGCCGAGAACAGGGAAGGTCCACTGAAGCTTTCTTT. It is translated as CASSREQGRSTEAFF.

This chain uses TRBV19 with TRBJ2-3; a possible D gene is TRBD1 (5 bases). The CDR3 length is 13 residues. CDR1 and CDR2 (germline): LNHDA, SQIVND (reference sequence). V was trimmed by 8 bases and J by 0 bases, leaving 9 bases between them. The CDR3: CASSTVSTDTQYF. CDR3 DNA sequence: TGTGCCAGTTCGACAGTGAGCACAGATACGCAGTATTTT.

The V call is TRBV28, the J call TRBJ2-7, with a possible D match to TRBD1 (6 bases). Per the germline V gene, CDR1 is MDHEN and CDR2 is SYDVKM. This CDR3 contains 14 residues. V gave up 4 bases and J gave up 3 bases, with 13 bases separating them. CDR3 loop: CASSSGAQYYEQYF. The CDR3 DNA is TGTGCCAGCAGTTCAGGGGCGCAATACTACGAGCAGTACTTC.

The J gene is TRBJ2-5, the V gene TRBV7-2; TRBD2 might be the D (6 bases). The CDR3 runs to 13 residues. Germline V gene data show CDR1 as SGHTA and CDR2 as FQGNSA. With 5 bases removed from V and 4 bases from J, the gap between germline ends came to 11 bases. The CDR3 region is CASSTGTGETQYF. The CDR3 coding sequence is TGTGCCAGCAGCACCGGGACTGGAGAGACCCAGTACTTC.

This clone has only a few counts. The genes are TRBV6-2 or TRBV6-3 and TRBJ1-4, with a possible D match to TRBD1 (6 bases). The CDR3 contains 17 residues. CDR1 MNHEY and CDR2 SVGEGT come from the germline V gene. Trimming cost V 6 bases and J 2 bases, with 19 bases left between them. The CDR3 DNA reads as TGTGCCAGCAGCCCTGCGGGACCGGGGGCGACTAATGAAAAACTGTTTTTT. Its protein product is CASSPAGPGATNEKLFF.

The J gene is TRBJ1-3, the V gene TRBV21-1; TRBD1 was called by the table and not checked on the DNA. TRBV21-1 is listed as a pseudogene. The CDR3 contains 17 residues. CDR3 DNA sequence: TGTGCCAGCAGCAATTTGGGGACAGGCTGGGGCAGAAACACCATATATTTT. Protein product: CASSNLGTGWGRNTIYF.

The CDR3 loop is CASSLVGSRGLEYF. The CDR3 nucleotides are TGCGCCAGCAGCTTGGTCGGCTCCAGGGGCTTGGAGTACTTC. J is TRBJ2-7 and V is TRBV5-1, with D possibly being TRBD1 (6 bases). From germline, CDR1 is SGHRS and CDR2 YFSETQ. The CDR3 loop spans 14 amino acids. Trimming removed 0 bases from V and 11 bases from J, with 18 bases in between.

The chain carries TRBV28 and TRBJ2-4; D unclear. Germline V gives CDR1 MDHEN, CDR2 SYDVKM. This CDR3 is 12 amino acids long. Between the trimmed V and J ends, which lost 11 bases and 10 bases, there was a span of 18 bases. The CDR3 DNA reads TGTGCCGGGTCGACTGTGTCCGGAATTCAGTACTTC. This encodes CAGSTVSGIQYF. The variable domain in full, with the rest retrieved from reference TRBV28 and TRBJ2-4, is DVKVTQSSRYLVKRTGEKVFLECVQDMDHENMFWYRQDPGLGLRLIYFSYDVKMKEKGDIPEGYSVSREKKERFSLILESASTNQTSMYLCAGSTVSGIQYFGAGTRLSVL.